Listed here is a single TCR beta chain. The sample originates from a study of blood T cells in healthy people across ages. Primers used in a second PCR of about 6 to 11 cycles were a sample-barcoded 5' primer and a J-beta primer mix. One entry per CDR3 protein results from TCRdb running MiXCR on the 5' RACE reads. The profile shows around 1,600,000 distinct CDR3 sequences, 40% to 45% of them singletons. Trimming took 5 bases from V and 8 from J; bases not matched to a gene: 13. The CDR3 has 16 amino acids. The sequencing sample was made of blood. J is TRBJ1-2 and V is TRBV12-3 or TRBV12-4; 11 nucleotides line up with TRBD1. The sequence came from a woman between 18 and 29 years old in good health. The CDR3 coding sequence is TGTGCCAGCAGTCCCTCAGCCAGGACAGGGGGCCGAGGCTACACCTTC. The encoded protein is CASSPSARTGGRGYTF.